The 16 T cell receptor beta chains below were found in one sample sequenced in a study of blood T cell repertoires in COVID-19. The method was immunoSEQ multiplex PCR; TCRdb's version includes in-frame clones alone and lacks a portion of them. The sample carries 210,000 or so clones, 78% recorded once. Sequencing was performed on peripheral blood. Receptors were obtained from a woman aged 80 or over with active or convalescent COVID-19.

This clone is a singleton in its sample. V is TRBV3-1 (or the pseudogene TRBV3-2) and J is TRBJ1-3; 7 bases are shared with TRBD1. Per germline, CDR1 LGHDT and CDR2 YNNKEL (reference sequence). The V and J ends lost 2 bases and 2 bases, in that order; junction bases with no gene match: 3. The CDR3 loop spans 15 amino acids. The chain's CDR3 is CASSQPTGTGNTIYF. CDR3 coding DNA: TGTGCCAGCAGCCAACCGACAGGGACTGGAAACACCATATATTTT.

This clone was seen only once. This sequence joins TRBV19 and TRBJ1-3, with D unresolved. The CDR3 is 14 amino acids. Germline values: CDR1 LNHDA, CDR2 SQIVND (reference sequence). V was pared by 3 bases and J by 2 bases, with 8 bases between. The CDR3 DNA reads TGTGCCAGTAGTATCGGGATAACTGGAAACACCATATATTTT. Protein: CASSIGITGNTIYF.

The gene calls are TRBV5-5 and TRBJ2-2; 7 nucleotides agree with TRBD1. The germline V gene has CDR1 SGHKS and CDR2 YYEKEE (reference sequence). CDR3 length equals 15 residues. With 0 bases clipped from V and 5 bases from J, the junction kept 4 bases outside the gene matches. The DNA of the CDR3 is TGTGCCAGCAGCTTGGACAGGGGCGCGACCGGGGAGCTGTTTTTT. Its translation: CASSLDRGATGELFF.

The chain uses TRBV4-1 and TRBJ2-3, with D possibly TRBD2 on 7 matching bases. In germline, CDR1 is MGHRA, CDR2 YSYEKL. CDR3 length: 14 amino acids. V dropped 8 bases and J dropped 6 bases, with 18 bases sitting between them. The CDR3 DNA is TGCGCCAGCGGGGGAGGGGGGGACCCGGATACGCAGTATTTT. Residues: CASGGGGDPDTQYF.

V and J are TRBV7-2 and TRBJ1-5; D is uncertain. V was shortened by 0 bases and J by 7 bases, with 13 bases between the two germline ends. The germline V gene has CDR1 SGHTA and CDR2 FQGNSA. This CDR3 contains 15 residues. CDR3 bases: TGTGCCAGCAGCTTAGCGTTGGCCGGAGCCCAGCCCCAGCATTTT. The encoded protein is CASSLALAGAQPQHF.

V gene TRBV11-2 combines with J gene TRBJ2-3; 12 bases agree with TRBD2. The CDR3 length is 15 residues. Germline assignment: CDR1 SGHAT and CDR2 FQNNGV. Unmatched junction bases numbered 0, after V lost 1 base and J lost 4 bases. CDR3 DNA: TGTGCCAGCAGCTTAGCTAGCGGGGGGGCAGATACGCAGTATTTT. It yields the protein CASSLASGGADTQYF.

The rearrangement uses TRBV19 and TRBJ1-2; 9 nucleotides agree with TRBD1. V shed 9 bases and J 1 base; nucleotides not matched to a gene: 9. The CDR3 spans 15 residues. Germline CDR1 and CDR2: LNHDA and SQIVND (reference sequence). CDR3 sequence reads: CASNPGTGFNYGYTF. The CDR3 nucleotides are TGTGCCAGCAACCCCGGGACAGGGTTTAACTATGGCTACACCTTC.

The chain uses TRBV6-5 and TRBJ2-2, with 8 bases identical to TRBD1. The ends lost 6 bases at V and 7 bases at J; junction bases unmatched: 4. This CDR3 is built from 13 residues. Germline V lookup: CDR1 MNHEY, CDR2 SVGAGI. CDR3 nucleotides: TGTGCCAGCAGATGGGACAGGCTCGGGGAGCTGTTTTTT. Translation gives CASRWDRLGELFF.

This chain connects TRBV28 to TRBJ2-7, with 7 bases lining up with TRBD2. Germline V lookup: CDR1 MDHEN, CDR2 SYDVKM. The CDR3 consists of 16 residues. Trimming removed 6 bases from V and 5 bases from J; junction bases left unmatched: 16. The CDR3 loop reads CASSPPWEGRGNEQYF. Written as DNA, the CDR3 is TGTGCCAGCAGCCCTCCGTGGGAGGGAAGAGGGAACGAGCAGTACTTC.

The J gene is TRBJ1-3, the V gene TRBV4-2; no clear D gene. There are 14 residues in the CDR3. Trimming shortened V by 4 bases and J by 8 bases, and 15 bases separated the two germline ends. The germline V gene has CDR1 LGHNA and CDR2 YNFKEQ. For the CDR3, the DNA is TGTGCCAGCAGCCCTGCGAGGGAGAGGGACACCATATATTTT. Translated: CASSPARERDTIYF.

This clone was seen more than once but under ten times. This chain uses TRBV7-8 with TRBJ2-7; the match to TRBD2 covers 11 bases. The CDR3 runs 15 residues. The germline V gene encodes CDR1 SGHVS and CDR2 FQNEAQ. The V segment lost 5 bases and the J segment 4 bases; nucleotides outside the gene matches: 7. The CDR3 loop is CASSPLAGGGYEQYF. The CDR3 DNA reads TGTGCCAGCAGCCCGCTAGCGGGGGGCGGGTACGAGCAGTACTTC.

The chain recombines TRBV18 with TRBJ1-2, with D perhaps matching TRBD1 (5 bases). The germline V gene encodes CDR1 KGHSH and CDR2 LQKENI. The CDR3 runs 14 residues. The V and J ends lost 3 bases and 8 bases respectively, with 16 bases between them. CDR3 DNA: TGTGCCAGCTCACCGGGACTGGAGAACCGAGGCTACACCTTC. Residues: CASSPGLENRGYTF. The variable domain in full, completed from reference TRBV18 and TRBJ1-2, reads NAGVMQNPRHLVRRRGQEARLRCSPMKGHSHVYWYRQLPEEGLKFMVYLQKENIIDESGMPKERFSAEFPKEGPSILRIQQVVRGDSAAYFCASSPGLENRGYTFGSGTRLTVV.

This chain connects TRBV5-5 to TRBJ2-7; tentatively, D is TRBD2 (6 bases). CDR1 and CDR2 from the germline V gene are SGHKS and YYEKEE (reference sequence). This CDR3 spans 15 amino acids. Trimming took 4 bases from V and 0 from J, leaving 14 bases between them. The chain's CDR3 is CASSVGTFSSYEQYF. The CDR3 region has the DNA TGTGCCAGCAGCGTAGGGACTTTTAGCTCCTACGAGCAGTACTTC. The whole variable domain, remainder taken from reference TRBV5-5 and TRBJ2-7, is DAGVTQSPTHLIKTRGQQVTLRCSPISGHKSVSWYQQVLGQGPQFIFQYYEKEERGRGNFPDRFSARQFPNYSSELNVNALLLGDSALYLCASSVGTFSSYEQYFGPGTRLTVT.

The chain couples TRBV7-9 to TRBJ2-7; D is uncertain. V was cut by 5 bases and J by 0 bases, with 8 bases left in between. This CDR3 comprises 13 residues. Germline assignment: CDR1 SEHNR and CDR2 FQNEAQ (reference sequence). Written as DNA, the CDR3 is TGTGCCAGCAGCCGTTCGGTCTCCTACGAGCAGTACTTC. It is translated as CASSRSVSYEQYF.

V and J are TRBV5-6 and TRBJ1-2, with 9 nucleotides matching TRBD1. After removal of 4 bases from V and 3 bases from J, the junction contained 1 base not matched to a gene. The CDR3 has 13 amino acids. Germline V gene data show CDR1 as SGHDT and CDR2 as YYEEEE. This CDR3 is CASSRDRDYGYTF. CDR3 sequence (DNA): TGTGCCAGCAGCAGGGACAGGGACTATGGCTACACCTTC.

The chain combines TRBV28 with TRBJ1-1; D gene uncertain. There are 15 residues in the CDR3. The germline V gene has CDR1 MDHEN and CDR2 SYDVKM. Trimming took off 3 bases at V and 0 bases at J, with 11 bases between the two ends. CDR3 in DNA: TGTGCCAGCAGTTTCCCCGCGGGGATGAACACTGAAGCTTTCTTT. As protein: CASSFPAGMNTEAFF.